This T cell receptor (beta chain) is from a study of OX40 agonist ivuxolimab in advanced cancers. About the research overall: Subjects had a mean age of roughly 60 years, with a range of roughly 23 to 79; around 80% were male.

The CDR3 spans 14 residues. Per germline, CDR1 SGHDT and CDR2 YYEEEE. The ends lost 4 bases at V and 10 bases at J; junction bases unmatched: 8. The protocol was immunoSEQ multiplex PCR, while the TCRdb copy is restricted to in-frame clones and leaves out a portion. The sample has tens of thousands of clones, nearly 80% seen once. The clonotype comes from an adult with an advanced solid tumor such as melanoma, head and neck, liver or kidney cancer. Source: CD4+ or CD8+ T cells sorted from blood, taken in a trial of the OX40 agonist ivuxolimab. This chain links TRBV5-6 with TRBJ1-6, with 7 bases aligning to TRBD1. The CDR3 DNA is TGTGCCAGCAGCATCCGACAGGGACGCTCACCCCTCCACTTT. Its protein is CASSIRQGRSPLHF. Full variable domain (rest looked up from reference TRBV5-6 and TRBJ1-6): DAGVTQSPTHLIKTRGQQVTLRCSPKSGHDTVSWYQQALGQGPQFIFQYYEEEERQRGNFPDRFSGHQFPNYSSELNVNALLLGDSALYLCASSIRQGRSPLHFGNGTRLTVT.